These 11 T cell receptor beta chains were sequenced from one sample in a study of blood T cell repertoires in COVID-19. Clones were read by immunoSEQ multiplex PCR, and TCRdb kept only the in-frame ones, dropping some. The sample carries under 350,000 clones, around 87% recorded once. The specimen sequenced was peripheral blood. These receptors were obtained from a man younger than 35 with active or convalescent COVID-19.

J is TRBJ2-7 and V is TRBV7-2, with D possibly being TRBD2 (5 bases). Germline V gene lookup returns CDR1 SGHTA and CDR2 FQGNSA. V was clipped by 3 bases and J by 2 bases, with 14 bases between them. The CDR3 has 15 amino acids. The DNA of the CDR3 is TGTGCCAGCAGCTTTGTGCGCGGGCCGACCTACGAGCAGTACTTC. As protein: CASSFVRGPTYEQYF. Full variable domain (rest looked up from reference TRBV7-2 and TRBJ2-7): GAGVSQSPSNKVTEKGKDVELRCDPISGHTALYWYRQSLGQGLEFLIYFQGNSAPDKSGLPSDRFSAERTGGSVSTLTIQRTQQEDSAVYLCASSFVRGPTYEQYFGPGTRLTVT.

On this clone itself: One end of the junction fails to match germline, which may point to a read error. The rearrangement links TRBV12-3 or TRBV12-4 to TRBJ1-4; D remains unclear. This CDR3 spans 12 amino acids. The CDR3 DNA follows: TGTGCCAGCACCCTAATGACTGAAAAACTCTTTTTT. Residues: CASTLMTEKLFF.

This chain links TRBV29-1 with TRBJ1-5; maybe TRBD1 (6 bases). From germline, CDR1 is SQVTM and CDR2 ANQGSEA. Deletions cut 0 bases from V and 2 bases from J, with 14 bases between. The CDR3 contains 16 residues. The CDR3 DNA reads TGCAGCGTTGAAGAATCGCAGGGGCTTCGCAATCAGCCCCAGCATTTT. It codes for CSVEESQGLRNQPQHF.

The chain combines TRBV6-5 with TRBJ2-1; TRBD2 matches 10 bases. Germline values: CDR1 MNHEY, CDR2 SVGAGI. The CDR3 loop spans 13 amino acids. V was clipped by 8 bases and J by 6 bases; unmatched bases: 4. CDR3 sequence (DNA): TGTGCCAGCGGGACTAGCGAAACCAATGAGCAGTTCTTC. Its translation: CASGTSETNEQFF.

The chain carries TRBV7-2 and TRBJ2-7; 9 nucleotides align to TRBD2. Trimming took 5 bases from V and 7 from J; bases not matched to a gene: 18. The CDR3 covers 17 residues. Looked up from germline, CDR1 is SGHTA and CDR2 is FQGNSA. The CDR3 protein is CASSPSLLAGGAREQYF. The DNA for the CDR3 is TGTGCCAGCAGCCCTTCCTTACTAGCGGGTGGGGCCCGGGAGCAGTACTTC. Using reference TRBV7-2 and TRBJ2-7 for the parts outside the CDR3, the full variable domain is GAGVSQSPSNKVTEKGKDVELRCDPISGHTALYWYRQSLGQGLEFLIYFQGNSAPDKSGLPSDRFSAERTGGSVSTLTIQRTQQEDSAVYLCASSPSLLAGGAREQYFGPGTRLTVT.

This chain joins TRBV7-9 and TRBJ2-7, with D maybe TRBD2 (5 bases). This CDR3 region has 16 residues. V lost 5 bases and J lost 6, with 23 bases in between. Germline CDR1 SEHNR, CDR2 FQNEAQ (reference sequence). The CDR3 nucleotides read TGTGCCAGCAGCCCCAACGCAGGCTACGGAGAGGGCGAGCAGTACTTC. Amino acids: CASSPNAGYGEGEQYF.

The chain carries TRBV29-1 and TRBJ1-4; 7 bases line up with TRBD1. This CDR3 has 15 residues. J lost 0 bases, V lost 2 bases, and 3 bases had no gene match. Germline V CDR1 and CDR2: SQVTM, ANQGSEA. CDR3 nucleotide sequence: TGCAGCGTTGAATTTGGGACAGCAACTAATGAAAAACTGTTTTTT. It translates to CSVEFGTATNEKLFF.

The J gene is TRBJ2-7, the V gene TRBV27; 7 positions agree with TRBD1. This CDR3 contains 15 residues. Trimming removed 3 bases from V and 2 bases from J; junction bases left unmatched: 7. Per the germline V gene, CDR1 is MNHEY and CDR2 is SMNVEV (reference sequence). The CDR3, as DNA: TGTGCCAGCAGTTTCCGCAACAGGGGCCCCTACGAGCAGTACTTC. The encoded protein is CASSFRNRGPYEQYF.

The chain carries TRBV5-1 and TRBJ2-7; the D is unclear. The CDR3 has 13 residues. V lost 1 base to trimming and J lost 4 bases, with 9 bases between them. Germline assignment: CDR1 SGHRS and CDR2 YFSETQ. CDR3 amino acids: CASSLSAGYEQYF. CDR3 nucleotides: TGCGCCAGCAGCTTGTCCGCCGGGTACGAGCAGTACTTC.

The chain uses TRBV4-1 and TRBJ2-7; TRBD2 matches 7 bases. The germline V gene has CDR1 MGHRA and CDR2 YSYEKL. This CDR3 has 18 amino acids. V shed 0 bases, J shed 3 bases, and the junction held 14 bases outside the gene matches. CDR3 bases: TGCGCCAGCAGCCAAGATACCTTTAGAACTAGCGCAAACTACGAGCAGTACTTC. Its protein product is CASSQDTFRTSANYEQYF.

The chain couples TRBV11-2 to TRBJ2-1, with TRBD2 matching 9 bases. Germline CDR1 is SGHAT and CDR2 is FQNNGV. After removal of 4 bases from V and 10 bases from J, the junction contained 17 bases not matched to a gene. There are 17 residues in the CDR3. CDR3 amino acids: CASSSGGGARPEGEQFF. For the CDR3, the DNA is TGTGCCAGCAGCTCCGGCGGGGGGGCCCGGCCAGAGGGAGAGCAGTTCTTC.